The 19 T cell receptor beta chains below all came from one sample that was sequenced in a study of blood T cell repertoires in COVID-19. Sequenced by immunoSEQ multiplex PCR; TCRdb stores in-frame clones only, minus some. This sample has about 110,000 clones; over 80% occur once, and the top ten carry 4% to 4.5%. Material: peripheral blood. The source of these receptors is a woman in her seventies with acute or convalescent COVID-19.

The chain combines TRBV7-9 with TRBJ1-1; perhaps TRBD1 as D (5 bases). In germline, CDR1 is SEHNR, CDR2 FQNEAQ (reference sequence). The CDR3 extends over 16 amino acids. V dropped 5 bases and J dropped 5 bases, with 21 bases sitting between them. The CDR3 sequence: CASSPRGGAGLTEAFF. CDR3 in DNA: TGTGCCAGCAGCCCCCGGGGAGGGGCAGGGTTAACTGAAGCTTTCTTT.

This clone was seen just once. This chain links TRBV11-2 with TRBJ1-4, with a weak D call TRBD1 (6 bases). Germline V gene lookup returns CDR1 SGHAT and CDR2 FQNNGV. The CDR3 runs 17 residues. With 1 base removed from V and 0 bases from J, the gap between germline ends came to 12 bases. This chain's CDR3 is CASSLGPRDTTNEKLFF. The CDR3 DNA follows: TGTGCCAGCAGCTTAGGCCCCCGGGACACAACTAATGAAAAACTGTTTTTT.

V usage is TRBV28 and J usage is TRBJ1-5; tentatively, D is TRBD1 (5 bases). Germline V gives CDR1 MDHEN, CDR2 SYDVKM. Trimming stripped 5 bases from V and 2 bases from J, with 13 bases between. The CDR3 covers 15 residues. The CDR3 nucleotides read TGTGCCAGCAGTCCCCACGGGGGGGGCAATCAGCCCCAGCATTTT. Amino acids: CASSPHGGGNQPQHF. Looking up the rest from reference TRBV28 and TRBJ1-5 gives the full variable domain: DVKVTQSSRYLVKRTGEKVFLECVQDMDHENMFWYRQDPGLGLRLIYFSYDVKMKEKGDIPEGYSVSREKKERFSLILESASTNQTSMYLCASSPHGGGNQPQHFGDGTRLSIL.

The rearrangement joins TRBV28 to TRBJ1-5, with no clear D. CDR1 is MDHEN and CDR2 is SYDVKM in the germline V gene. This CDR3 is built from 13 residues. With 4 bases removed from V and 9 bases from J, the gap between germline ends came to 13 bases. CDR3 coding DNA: TGTGCCAGCAGTTCCCCCCCTAACCGGCCCCAGCATTTT. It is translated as CASSSPPNRPQHF.

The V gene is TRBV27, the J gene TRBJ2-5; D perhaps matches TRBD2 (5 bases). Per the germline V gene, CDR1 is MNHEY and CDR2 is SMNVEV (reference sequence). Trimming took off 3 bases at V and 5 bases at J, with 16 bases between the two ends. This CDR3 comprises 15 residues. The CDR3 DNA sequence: TGTGCCAGCAGTTTGGGCGGACTCCGGGTGGAGACCCAGTACTTC. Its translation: CASSLGGLRVETQYF.

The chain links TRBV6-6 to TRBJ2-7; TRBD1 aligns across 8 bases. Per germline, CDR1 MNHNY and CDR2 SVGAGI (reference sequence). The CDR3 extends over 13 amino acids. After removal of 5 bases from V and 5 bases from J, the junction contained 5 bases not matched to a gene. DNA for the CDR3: TGTGCCAGCAGTCGTCCGACAGGGGACGAGCAGTACTTC. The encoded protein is CASSRPTGDEQYF.

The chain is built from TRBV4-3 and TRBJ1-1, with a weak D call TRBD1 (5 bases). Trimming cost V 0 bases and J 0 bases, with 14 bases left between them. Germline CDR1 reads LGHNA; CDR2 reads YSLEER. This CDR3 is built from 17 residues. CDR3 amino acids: CASSQEFYQGMNTEAFF. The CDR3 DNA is TGCGCCAGCAGCCAAGAATTTTATCAGGGTATGAACACTGAAGCTTTCTTT.

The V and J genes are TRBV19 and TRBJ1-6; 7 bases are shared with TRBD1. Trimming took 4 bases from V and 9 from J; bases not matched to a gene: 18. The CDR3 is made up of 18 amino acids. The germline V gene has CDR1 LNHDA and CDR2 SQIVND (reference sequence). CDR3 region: CASSTEGQATGSPSPLHF. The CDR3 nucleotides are TGTGCCAGTAGTACAGAAGGACAGGCTACCGGATCCCCTTCACCCCTCCACTTT.

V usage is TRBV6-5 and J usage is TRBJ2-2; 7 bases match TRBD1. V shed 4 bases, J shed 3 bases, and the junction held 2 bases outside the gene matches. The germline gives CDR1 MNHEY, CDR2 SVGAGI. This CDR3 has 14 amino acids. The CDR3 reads CASSSGQYTGELFF. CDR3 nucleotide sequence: TGTGCCAGCAGTTCGGGACAGTACACCGGGGAGCTGTTTTTT.

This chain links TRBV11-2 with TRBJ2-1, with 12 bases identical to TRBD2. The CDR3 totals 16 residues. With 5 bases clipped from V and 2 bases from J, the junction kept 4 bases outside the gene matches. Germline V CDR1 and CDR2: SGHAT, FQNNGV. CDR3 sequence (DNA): TGTGCCAGCAGCGCACTAGCGGGAGGTCCCTACAATGAGCAGTTCTTC. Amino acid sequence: CASSALAGGPYNEQFF.

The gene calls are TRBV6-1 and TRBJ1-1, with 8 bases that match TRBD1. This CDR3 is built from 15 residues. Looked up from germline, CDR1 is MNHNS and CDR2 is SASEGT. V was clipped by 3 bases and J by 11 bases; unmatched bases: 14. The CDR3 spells CASSDPRGRAGYAFF. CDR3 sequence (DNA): TGTGCCAGCAGTGATCCCAGGGGGCGGGCGGGGTATGCTTTCTTT.

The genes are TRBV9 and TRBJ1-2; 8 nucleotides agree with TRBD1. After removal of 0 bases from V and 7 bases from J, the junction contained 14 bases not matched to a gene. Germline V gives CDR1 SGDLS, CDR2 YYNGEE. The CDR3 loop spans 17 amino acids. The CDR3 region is CASSVGDRGNRGTGYTF. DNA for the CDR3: TGTGCCAGCAGCGTAGGAGATCGGGGAAACAGGGGGACTGGCTACACCTTC.

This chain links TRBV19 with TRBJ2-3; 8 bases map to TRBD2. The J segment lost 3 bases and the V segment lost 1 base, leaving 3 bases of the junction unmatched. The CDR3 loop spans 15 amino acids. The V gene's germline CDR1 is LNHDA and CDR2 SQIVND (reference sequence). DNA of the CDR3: TGTGCCAGTAGTATAGCGGGCGGGGGGACAGATACGCAGTATTTT. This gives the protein CASSIAGGGTDTQYF.

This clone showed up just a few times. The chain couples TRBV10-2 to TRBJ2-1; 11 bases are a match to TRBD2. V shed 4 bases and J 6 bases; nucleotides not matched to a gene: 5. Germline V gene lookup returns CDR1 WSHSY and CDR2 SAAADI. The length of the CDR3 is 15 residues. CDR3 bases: TGCGCCAGCAGTGTGGCTAGCGGGAGGTCCAATGAGCAGTTCTTC. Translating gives CASSVASGRSNEQFF.

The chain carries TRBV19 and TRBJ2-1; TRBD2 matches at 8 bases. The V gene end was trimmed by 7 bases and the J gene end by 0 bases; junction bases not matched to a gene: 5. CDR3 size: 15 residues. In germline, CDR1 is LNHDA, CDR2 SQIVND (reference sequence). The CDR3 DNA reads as TGTGCCAGTAAAATCAGCGGGAGCTCCTACAATGAGCAGTTCTTC. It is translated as CASKISGSSYNEQFF.

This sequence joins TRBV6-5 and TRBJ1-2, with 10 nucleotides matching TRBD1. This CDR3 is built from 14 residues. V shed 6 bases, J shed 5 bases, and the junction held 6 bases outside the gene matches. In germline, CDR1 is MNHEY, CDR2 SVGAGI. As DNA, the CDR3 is TGTGCCAGCAGACCTCCGGGACAGGGGTATGGCTACACCTTC. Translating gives CASRPPGQGYGYTF.

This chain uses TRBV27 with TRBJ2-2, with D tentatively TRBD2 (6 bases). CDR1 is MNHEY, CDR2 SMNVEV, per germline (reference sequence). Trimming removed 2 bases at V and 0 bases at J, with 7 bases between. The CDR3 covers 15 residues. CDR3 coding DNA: TGTGCCAGCAGTTTAACGGGGGCGAACACCGGGGAGCTGTTTTTT. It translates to CASSLTGANTGELFF.

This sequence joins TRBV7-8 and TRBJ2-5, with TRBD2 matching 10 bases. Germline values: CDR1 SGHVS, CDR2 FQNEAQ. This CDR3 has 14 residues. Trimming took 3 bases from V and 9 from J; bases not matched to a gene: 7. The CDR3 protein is CASSFLAGAEAQYF. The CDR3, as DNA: TGTGCCAGCAGCTTCCTAGCGGGAGCTGAGGCCCAGTACTTC. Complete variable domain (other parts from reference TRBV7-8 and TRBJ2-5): GAGVSQSPRYKVAKRGQDVALRCDPISGHVSLFWYQQALGQGPEFLTYFQNEAQLDKSGLPSDRFFAERPEGSVSTLKIQRTQQEDSAVYLCASSFLAGAEAQYFGPGTRLLVL.

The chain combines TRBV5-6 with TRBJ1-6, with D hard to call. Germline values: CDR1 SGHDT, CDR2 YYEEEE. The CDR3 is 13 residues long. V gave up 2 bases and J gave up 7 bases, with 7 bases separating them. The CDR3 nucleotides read TGTGCCAGCAGCTTCTGGCCAAATTCACCCCTCCACTTT. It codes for CASSFWPNSPLHF.